The 9 T cell receptor beta chains below come from one sample, sequenced in a study of response to subunit inactivated influenza vaccine. Via MiXCR, TCRdb re-called the RT-PCR reads, giving one row per CDR3 protein. Of about 540,000 distinct CDR3 sequences in the sample, roughly 25% are singletons; the top ten hold 2.8%. The data were also submitted as part of a second study, on T cells expressing NK-cell markers. From that study: 5'RACE template switching with UMIs produced the TCR beta cDNA.

The specimen comprised CD4+ T cells sorted from PBMCs, sampled less than 13 days after vaccination. The source is a man aged 50 to 59 who received an inactivated influenza vaccine.

V is TRBV4-2 and J is TRBJ2-1; 10 nucleotides match TRBD1. This CDR3 spans 20 amino acids. J gave up 2 bases and V 5 bases, and 18 bases lay outside the gene matches. Germline V gene data show CDR1 as LGHNA and CDR2 as YNFKEQ. The CDR3 DNA reads as TGTGCCAGCAGCGATAAAACCCGGGACAGGGGTCTTATTACCTACAATGAGCAGTTCTTC. It specifies CASSDKTRDRGLITYNEQFF.

This clonotype was recorded many times. The genes are TRBV29-1 and TRBJ2-2; 12 bases line up with TRBD2. The trim removed 0 bases at V and 2 bases at J, leaving 10 bases unmatched. CDR3 length equals 19 residues. Germline assignment: CDR1 SQVTM and CDR2 ANQGSEA. CDR3 loop: CSVEEKPTSGRRNTGELFF. The CDR3 DNA is TGCAGCGTTGAAGAGAAACCCACTAGCGGGAGGCGCAACACCGGGGAGCTGTTTTTT.

This clonotype was detected ten times or more. The genes are TRBV12-3 or TRBV12-4 and TRBJ2-3; no clear D gene. Deletions cut 5 bases from V and 2 bases from J, with 8 bases between. The CDR3 runs to 13 residues. CDR3 amino acids: CASSPTTTDTQYF. As DNA, the CDR3 is TGTGCCAGCAGTCCCACAACCACAGATACGCAGTATTTT.

This chain joins TRBV20-1 and TRBJ2-2; D not resolved. The CDR3 consists of 14 residues. CDR1 is DFQATT and CDR2 is SNEGSKA in the germline V gene (reference sequence). Trimming removed 0 bases at V and 5 bases at J, with 10 bases between. CDR3 bases: TGCAGTGCTAGAGAGATGAAGGGAACCGGGGAGCTGTTTTTT. Encoded protein: CSAREMKGTGELFF.

This clonotype occurred a few times. The rearrangement links TRBV10-2 to TRBJ2-7; D is uncertain. The CDR3 runs 12 residues. Germline CDR1 WSHSY, CDR2 SAAADI. Trimming removed 2 bases at V and 3 bases at J, with 5 bases between. CDR3 amino acids: CASSERDYEQYF. The CDR3 nucleotides are TGCGCCAGCAGTGAGAGAGACTACGAGCAGTACTTC.

V is TRBV9 and J is TRBJ2-2; TRBD2 aligns across 13 bases. The length of the CDR3 is 17 residues. Germline values: CDR1 SGDLS, CDR2 YYNGEE. V shed 4 bases and J 5 bases; nucleotides not matched to a gene: 8. The CDR3 sequence: CASSPPRTSGRTGELFF. The CDR3 coding sequence is TGTGCCAGCAGCCCACCAAGGACTAGCGGGAGAACCGGGGAGCTGTTTTTT. Using reference TRBV9 and TRBJ2-2 for the parts outside the CDR3, the full variable domain is DSGVTQTPKHLITATGQRVTLRCSPRSGDLSVYWYQQSLDQGLQFLIQYYNGEERAKGNILERFSAQQFPDLHSELNLSSLELGDSALYFCASSPPRTSGRTGELFFGEGSRLTVL.

The V call is TRBV18, the J call TRBJ2-7; D possibly uses TRBD1 or TRBD2 (6 bases each). V was cut by 3 bases and J by 1 base, with 13 bases left in between. This CDR3 has 15 residues. Germline V gives CDR1 KGHSH, CDR2 LQKENI. CDR3 sequence reads: CASSPGGRGSYEQYF. The DNA of the CDR3 is TGTGCCAGCTCACCGGGGGGAAGGGGGTCCTACGAGCAGTACTTC.

The genes are TRBV6-1 and TRBJ1-4; no definite D call. The CDR3 extends over 15 amino acids. Germline V gene lookup returns CDR1 MNHNS and CDR2 SASEGT. V lost 2 bases and J 3 bases, leaving 10 bases between the germline ends. CDR3 coding DNA: TGTGCCAGCAGTGAAACTGGGATGCCTAATGAAAAACTGTTTTTT. The encoded protein is CASSETGMPNEKLFF.

This clonotype occurred a few times. The chain uses TRBV12-3 or TRBV12-4 and TRBJ1-5; D is unresolved. Deletions cut 3 bases from V and 4 bases from J, with 7 bases between. This CDR3 has 13 amino acids. In DNA form, the CDR3 reads TGTGCCAGCAGTTTTATAGGGAATCAGCCCCAGCATTTT. Protein sequence: CASSFIGNQPQHF.